This T cell receptor beta chain was documented in a study of T cells in Graves' hyperthyroidism and ophthalmopathy (dated by TCRdb to the late 2010s). Broadly, across the study: Peripheral blood samples were taken at initial diagnosis, before any treatment was given. TCR V-J signatures able to tell the groups apart were searched for in a discovery cohort of more than 90 patients, of whom more than 40 had Graves' ophthalmopathy and 57 had stable Graves' hyperthyroidism. Prospective prediction of ophthalmopathy was tested in an independent validation cohort consisting of 18 to 20 hyperthyroidism patients and approximately 16 patients who later progressed to ophthalmopathy. The 95 to 100 discovery patients were randomly split 7:3 into training and test sets. In about 6 Graves' hyperthyroidism patients, the study also compared T-cell repertoires from thyroid tissue with T-cell repertoires from blood. After sampling, hyperthyroidism patients received methimazole starting at 30 mg daily, and ophthalmopathy patients received high-dose intravenous methylprednisolone. According to the paper, TCR Vbeta CDR3 sequencing was carried out on approximately 140 peripheral blood samples, which came from 40 to 45 ophthalmopathy, around 75 hyperthyroidism and about 17 progressor patients. On the study overall, not on this receptor specifically: No statistical method was used to fix the sample size in advance, and group allocation was not hidden from the investigators. In validation, the model predicted progression to ophthalmopathy with roughly 66% sensitivity and about 72% specificity, a median of about six months before onset. In cross-validation, a model built on a 13 V-J signature told ophthalmopathy apart from stable hyperthyroidism with 85% to 90% sensitivity and 81% to 82% specificity, and in testing the same model reached 80%/75%. Blood samples also contained most of the expanded thyroid clonotypes (frequency above 0.001), which suggests that blood repertoires may reflect thyroid immune responses.

Stable Graves' hyperthyroidism was defined as no progression to ophthalmopathy during 18 months of follow-up. Hyperthyroidism patients were newly diagnosed, with disease duration under 2 months, and aged 18 to 65 years. Exclusion was applied to patients with uncontrolled infections, other autoimmune diseases, pregnancy or lactation. Diagnoses relied on clinical symptoms, serum thyroxine and TRAb, thyroid ultrasound and orbital computed tomography. PBMCs were separated from roughly 10 ml of fresh peripheral blood using Ficoll-Paque density gradient centrifugation. Trizol reagent was used to extract total RNA, and RNA quality was then checked on an Agilent 2100 Bioanalyzer. Amplification of TCR beta CDR3 regions was carried out from RNA transcripts. The first round of RT-PCR for the TCR CDR3 was performed with the HTBI primer set and the Qiagen OneStep RT-PCR kit. Libraries were constructed in a second round of multiplex PCR, after which size selection and purification were carried out. Sequencing of the libraries was done on an Illumina HiSeq2000 using paired-end 100 bp reads. The original pipeline was this. Raw data were processed with SOAPnuke, discarding reads with adapters, uncalled bases, mean Phred below 15, or no exact constant-primer or identifier match. High-quality paired reads were merged using COPE v1.2.5, and each unique nucleotide sequence was defined as a clonotype. MiTCR v1.1 was used to align the clonotypes against IMGT TRBV, TRBD and TRBJ reference segments. Only V-J combinations with frequency above 0.0001, covering about 99% of repertoires, were analysed. A TCS score was defined as the ratio between F50 (clonal expansion) and ExV (chaos), using BLOSUM62-based TCRdist between CDR3 peptides within each V-J. Welch's t-statistics and random forest reduced fewer than 550 V-J features to around 14, which were used in a naive Bayes classifier (R e1071). TCRdb cleaned the public reads at Q25 with fastp, built clones with MiXCR and kept in-frame beta chains. Identical CDR3 protein sequences are pooled into one entry, listed with their most common genes and DNA. What appears here as the V and J calls and clone size reflects TCRdb's work, not the paper's. This sample is represented by under 400,000 distinct CDR3 sequences; roughly 15% of them were singletons. The ten biggest clones cover approximately 35% of the sample.

This clonotype appeared many times. Its antigen target is currently unknown. Per-base qualities were not stored, and no clone one base away is much larger. The receptor comes from a man aged 25 to 40 with Graves' hyperthyroidism. The sequenced material came from blood.

The DNA is as follows: TGTGCCAGCTCCGTGGGGCCCTCCTACGAGCAGTACTTC. Its translation reads: CASSVGPSYEQYF. This receptor chain uses TRBV7-2 and TRBJ2-7, with a tentative D gene TRBD1 over 5 matching bases. The CDR3 measures 13 amino acids from cysteine to phenylalanine. Only the CDR3 DNA is retained, 39 bases long and in frame from the first base. CDR1 and CDR2, per the germline V gene, are SGHTA and FQGNSA. V loses 8 bases of germline sequence and J loses 0 bases, and the interval between the two ends is 11 bases.